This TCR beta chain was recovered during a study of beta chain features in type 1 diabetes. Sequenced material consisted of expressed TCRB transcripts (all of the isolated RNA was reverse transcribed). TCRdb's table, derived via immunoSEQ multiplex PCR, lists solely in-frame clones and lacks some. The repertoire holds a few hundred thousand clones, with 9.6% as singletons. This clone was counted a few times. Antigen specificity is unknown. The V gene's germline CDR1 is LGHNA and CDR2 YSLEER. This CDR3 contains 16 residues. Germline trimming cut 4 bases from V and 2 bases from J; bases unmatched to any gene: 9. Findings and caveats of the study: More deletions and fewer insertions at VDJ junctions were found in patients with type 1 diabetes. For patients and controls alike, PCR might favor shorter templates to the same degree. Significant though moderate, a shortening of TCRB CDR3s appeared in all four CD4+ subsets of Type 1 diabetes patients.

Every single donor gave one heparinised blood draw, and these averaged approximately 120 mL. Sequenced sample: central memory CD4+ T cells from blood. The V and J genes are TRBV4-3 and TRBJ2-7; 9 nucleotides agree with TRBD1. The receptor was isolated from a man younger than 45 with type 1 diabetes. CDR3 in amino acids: CASSRGGTGLTYEQYF. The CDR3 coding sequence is TGCGCCAGCAGCCGAGGAGGGACAGGGCTTACCTACGAGCAGTACTTC.